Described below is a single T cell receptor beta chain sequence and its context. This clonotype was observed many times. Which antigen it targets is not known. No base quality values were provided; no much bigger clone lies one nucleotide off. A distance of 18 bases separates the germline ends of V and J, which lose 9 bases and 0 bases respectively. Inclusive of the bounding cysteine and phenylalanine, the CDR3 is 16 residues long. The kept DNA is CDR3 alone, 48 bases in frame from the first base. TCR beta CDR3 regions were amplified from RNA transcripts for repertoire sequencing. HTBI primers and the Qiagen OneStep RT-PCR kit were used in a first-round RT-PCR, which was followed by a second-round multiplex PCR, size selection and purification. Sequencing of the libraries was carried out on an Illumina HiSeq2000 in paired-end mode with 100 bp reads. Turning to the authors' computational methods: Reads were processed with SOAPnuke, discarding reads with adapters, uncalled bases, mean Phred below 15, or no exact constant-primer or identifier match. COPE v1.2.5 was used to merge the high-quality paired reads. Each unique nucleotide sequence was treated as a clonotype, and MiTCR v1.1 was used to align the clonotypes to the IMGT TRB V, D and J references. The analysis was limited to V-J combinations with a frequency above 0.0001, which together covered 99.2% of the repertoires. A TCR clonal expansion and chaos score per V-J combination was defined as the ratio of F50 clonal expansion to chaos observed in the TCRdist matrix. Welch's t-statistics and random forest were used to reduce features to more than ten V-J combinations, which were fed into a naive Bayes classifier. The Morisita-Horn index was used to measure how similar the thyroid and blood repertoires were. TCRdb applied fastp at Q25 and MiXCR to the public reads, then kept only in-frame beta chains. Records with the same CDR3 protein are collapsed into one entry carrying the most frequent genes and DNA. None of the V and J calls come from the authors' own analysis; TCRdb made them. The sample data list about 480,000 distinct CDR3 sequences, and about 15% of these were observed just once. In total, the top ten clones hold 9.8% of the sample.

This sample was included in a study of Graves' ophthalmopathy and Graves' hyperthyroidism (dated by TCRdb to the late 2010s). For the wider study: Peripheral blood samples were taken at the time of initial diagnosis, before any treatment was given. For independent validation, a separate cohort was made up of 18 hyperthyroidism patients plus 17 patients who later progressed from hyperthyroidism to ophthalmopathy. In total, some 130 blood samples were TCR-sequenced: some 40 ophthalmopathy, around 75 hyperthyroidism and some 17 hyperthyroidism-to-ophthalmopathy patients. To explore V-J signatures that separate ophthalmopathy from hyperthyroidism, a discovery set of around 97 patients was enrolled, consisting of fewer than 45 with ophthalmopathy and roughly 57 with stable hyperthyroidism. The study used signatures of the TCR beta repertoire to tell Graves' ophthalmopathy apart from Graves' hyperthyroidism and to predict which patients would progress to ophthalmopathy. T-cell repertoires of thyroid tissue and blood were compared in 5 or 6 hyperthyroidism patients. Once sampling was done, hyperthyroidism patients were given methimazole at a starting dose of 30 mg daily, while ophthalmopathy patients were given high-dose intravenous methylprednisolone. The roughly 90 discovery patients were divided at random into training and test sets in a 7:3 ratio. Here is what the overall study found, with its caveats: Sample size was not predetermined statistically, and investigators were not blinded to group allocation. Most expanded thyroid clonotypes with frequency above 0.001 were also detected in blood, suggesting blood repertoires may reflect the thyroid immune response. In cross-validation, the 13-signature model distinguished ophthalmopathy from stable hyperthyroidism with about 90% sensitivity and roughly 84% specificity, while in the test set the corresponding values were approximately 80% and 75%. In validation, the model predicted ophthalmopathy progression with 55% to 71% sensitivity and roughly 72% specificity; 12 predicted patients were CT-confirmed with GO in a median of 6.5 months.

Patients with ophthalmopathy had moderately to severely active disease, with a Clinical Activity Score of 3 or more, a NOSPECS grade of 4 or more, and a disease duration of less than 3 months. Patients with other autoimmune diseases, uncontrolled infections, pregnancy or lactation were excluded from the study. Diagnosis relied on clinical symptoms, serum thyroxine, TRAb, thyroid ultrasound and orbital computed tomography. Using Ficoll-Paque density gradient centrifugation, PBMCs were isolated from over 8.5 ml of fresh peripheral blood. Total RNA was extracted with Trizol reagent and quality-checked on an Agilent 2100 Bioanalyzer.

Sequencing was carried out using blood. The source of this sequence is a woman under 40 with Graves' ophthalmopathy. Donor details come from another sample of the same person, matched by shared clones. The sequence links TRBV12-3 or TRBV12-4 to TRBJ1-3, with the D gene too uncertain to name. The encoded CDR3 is CASSLSVGSSGNTIYF. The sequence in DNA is TGTGCCAGTAGCCTGTCAGTGGGAAGCTCTGGAAACACCATATATTTT.